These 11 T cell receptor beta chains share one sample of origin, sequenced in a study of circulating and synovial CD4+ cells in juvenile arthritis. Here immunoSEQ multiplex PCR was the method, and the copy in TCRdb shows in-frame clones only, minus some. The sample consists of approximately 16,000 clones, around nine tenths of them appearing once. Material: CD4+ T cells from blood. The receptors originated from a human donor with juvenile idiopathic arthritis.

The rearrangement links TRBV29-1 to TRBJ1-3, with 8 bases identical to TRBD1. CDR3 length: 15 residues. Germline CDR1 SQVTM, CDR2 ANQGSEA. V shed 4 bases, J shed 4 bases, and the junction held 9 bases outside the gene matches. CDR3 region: CSVVVGQEGGNTIYF. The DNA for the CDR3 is TGCAGCGTTGTAGTGGGACAGGAGGGGGGAAACACCATATATTTT.

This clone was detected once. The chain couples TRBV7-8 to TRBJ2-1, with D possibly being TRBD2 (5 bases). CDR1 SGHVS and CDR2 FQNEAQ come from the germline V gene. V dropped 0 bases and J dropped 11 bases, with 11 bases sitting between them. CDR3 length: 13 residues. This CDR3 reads CASSLASDSKQFF. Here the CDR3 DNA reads TGTGCCAGCAGCTTAGCTTCGGACTCCAAGCAGTTCTTC.

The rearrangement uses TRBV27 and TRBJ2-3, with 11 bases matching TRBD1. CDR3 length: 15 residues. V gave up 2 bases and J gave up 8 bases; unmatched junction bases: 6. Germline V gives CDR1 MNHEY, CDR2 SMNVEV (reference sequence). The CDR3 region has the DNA TGTGCCAGCAGTTTAGGACAGGGGGCGTTAGGTACGCAGTATTTT. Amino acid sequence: CASSLGQGALGTQYF.

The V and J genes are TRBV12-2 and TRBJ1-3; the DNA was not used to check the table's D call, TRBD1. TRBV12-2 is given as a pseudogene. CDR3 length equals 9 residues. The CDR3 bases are TGTGCAAGTCGCTCTTATAGGGGTTTT. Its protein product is CASRSYRGF.

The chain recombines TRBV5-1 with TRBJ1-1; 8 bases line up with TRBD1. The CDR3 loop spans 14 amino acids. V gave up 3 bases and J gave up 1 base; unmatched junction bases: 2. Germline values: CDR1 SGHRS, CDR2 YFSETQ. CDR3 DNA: TGCGCCAGCAGCTGGACAGGGACGAACACTGAAGCTTTCTTT. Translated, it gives CASSWTGTNTEAFF. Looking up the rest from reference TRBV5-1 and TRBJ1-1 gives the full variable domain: KAGVTQTPRYLIKTRGQQVTLSCSPISGHRSVSWYQQTPGQGLQFLFEYFSETQRNKGNFPGRFSGRQFSNSRSEMNVSTLELGDSALYLCASSWTGTNTEAFFGQGTRLTVV.

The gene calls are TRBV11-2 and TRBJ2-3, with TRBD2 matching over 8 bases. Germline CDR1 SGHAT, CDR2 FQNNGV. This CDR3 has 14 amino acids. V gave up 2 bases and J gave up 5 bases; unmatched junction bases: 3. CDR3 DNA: TGTGCCAGCAGCTTAACTAGCGGAGGAGATACGCAGTATTTT. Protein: CASSLTSGGDTQYF.

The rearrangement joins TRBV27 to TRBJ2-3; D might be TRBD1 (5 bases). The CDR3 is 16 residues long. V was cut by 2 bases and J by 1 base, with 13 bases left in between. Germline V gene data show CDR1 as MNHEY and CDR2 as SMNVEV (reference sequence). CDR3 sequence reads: CASSLVWTRGTDTQYF. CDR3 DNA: TGTGCCAGCAGTTTAGTATGGACCAGGGGCACAGATACGCAGTATTTT.

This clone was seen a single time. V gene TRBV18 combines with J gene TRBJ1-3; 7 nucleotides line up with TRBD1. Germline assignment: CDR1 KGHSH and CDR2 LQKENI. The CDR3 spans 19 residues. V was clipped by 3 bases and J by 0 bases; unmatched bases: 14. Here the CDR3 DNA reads TGTGCCAGCTCACCGACAGGGTCAATGGCTTTCAGCTCTGGAAACACCATATATTTT. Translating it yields CASSPTGSMAFSSGNTIYF.

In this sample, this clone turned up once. CDR3 in DNA: TGTGCCAGCAGTGAAATACCTCGTGCAGGGCTGGGCACTGAAGCTTTCTTT. It specifies CASSEIPRAGLGTEAFF. This chain links TRBV6-1 with TRBJ1-1, with a possible D match to TRBD1 (5 bases). V was shortened by 2 bases and J by 4 bases, with 20 bases between the two germline ends. The CDR3 has 17 amino acids. Germline loops: CDR1 MNHNS, CDR2 SASEGT.

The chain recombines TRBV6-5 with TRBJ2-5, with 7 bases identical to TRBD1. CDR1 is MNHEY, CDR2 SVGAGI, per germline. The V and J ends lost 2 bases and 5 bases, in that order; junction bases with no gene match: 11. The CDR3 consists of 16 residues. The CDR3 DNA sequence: TGTGCCAGCAGTTACGGGTTGGTCCTACAGGGGGAGACCCAGTACTTC. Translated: CASSYGLVLQGETQYF.

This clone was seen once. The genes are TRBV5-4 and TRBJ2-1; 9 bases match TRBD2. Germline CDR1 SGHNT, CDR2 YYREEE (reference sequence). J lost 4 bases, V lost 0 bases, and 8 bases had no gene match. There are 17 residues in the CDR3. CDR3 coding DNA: TGTGCCAGCAGCTTGGGAGGGGCTAGCGGGGTATACAATGAGCAGTTCTTC. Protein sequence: CASSLGGASGVYNEQFF.